Below, 13 T cell receptor beta chains from the same sample are listed, as sequenced in a study of blood T cell repertoires in COVID-19. Data came from immunoSEQ multiplex PCR; TCRdb stores just in-frame clones and leaves some out. The sample has about 200,000 clones; about four fifths are singletons. The sequenced sample consisted of peripheral blood. The receptor source for this set is a woman aged 40-49 years with active or convalescent COVID-19.

The rearrangement links TRBV7-3 to TRBJ2-5, with TRBD2 matching over 7 bases. The ends lost 8 bases at V and 5 bases at J; junction bases unmatched: 17. Germline loops: CDR1 SGHTA, CDR2 FQGTGA. This CDR3 has 16 amino acids. CDR3 nucleotides: TGTGCCAGCCGTCCGGGCGGGAGACAACCAACGGAGACCCAGTACTTC. Protein product: CASRPGGRQPTETQYF. The variable domain in full, with the rest retrieved from reference TRBV7-3 and TRBJ2-5, is GAGVSQTPSNKVTEKGKYVELRCDPISGHTALYWYRQSLGQGPEFLIYFQGTGAADDSGLPNDRFFAVRPEGSVSTLKIQRTERGDSAVYLCASRPGGRQPTETQYFGPGTRLLVL.

In DNA, the CDR3 is TGTGCCAGCAGCCCGCATCTACAGAATTCACCCCTCCACTTT. It is translated as CASSPHLQNSPLHF. The chain joins TRBV7-9 to TRBJ1-6; D is unclear. Trimming took 5 bases from V and 7 from J, leaving 12 bases between them. The CDR3 has 14 residues. CDR1 and CDR2 from the germline V gene are SEHNR and FQNEAQ (reference sequence).

The chain recombines TRBV5-5 with TRBJ1-5; tentative D call: TRBD1 (5 bases). V lost 6 bases, J lost 4 bases, and 17 bases lay in between. The CDR3 is 15 amino acids. Germline values: CDR1 SGHKS, CDR2 YYEKEE (reference sequence). CDR3 protein: CASTDRSGSNQPQHF. CDR3 DNA: TGTGCCAGCACCGATAGATCAGGGTCGAATCAGCCCCAGCATTTT.

The gene calls are TRBV2 and TRBJ2-7, with 7 bases matching TRBD2. J lost 7 bases, V lost 5 bases, and 11 bases had no gene match. The CDR3 is 14 residues long. CDR1 and CDR2 from the germline V gene are SNHLY and FYNNEI. The CDR3 bases are TGTGCCAGCAGTACCAATGGGAGGGCAGGAGAGCAGTACTTC. It translates to CASSTNGRAGEQYF.

The chain combines TRBV4-3 with TRBJ1-2; D unresolved. Germline V CDR1 and CDR2: LGHNA, YSLEER. V was cut by 0 bases and J by 8 bases, with 10 bases left in between. The CDR3 consists of 13 residues. As DNA, the CDR3 is TGCGCCAGCAGCCAAGAGGGTCAGCGGGGCTACACCTTC. Protein: CASSQEGQRGYTF.

This chain links TRBV19 with TRBJ2-7; 9 bases map to TRBD2. The CDR3 extends over 13 amino acids. Per the germline V gene, CDR1 is LNHDA and CDR2 is SQIVND (reference sequence). The trim removed 9 bases at V and 4 bases at J, leaving 7 bases unmatched. The CDR3 spells CASGGRAEYEQYF. The DNA for the CDR3 is TGTGCCAGCGGCGGGAGGGCCGAGTACGAGCAGTACTTC.

The chain links TRBV21-1 to TRBJ2-7; the tabulated D call, TRBD2, remains unverified against the DNA. TRBV21-1 is assigned pseudogene status. This CDR3 region has 15 residues. The CDR3 region has the DNA TGTGCCAGCAGGGGAGGAAGGTATAGCTCCTACGAGCAGTACTTC. Encoded protein: CASRGGRYSSYEQYF.

DNA of the CDR3: TGTGCCAGCAGCTTAGAACAATACCGACTAGACTCTTACAATGAGCAGTTCTTC. This encodes CASSLEQYRLDSYNEQFF. This chain connects TRBV11-3 to TRBJ2-1, with D possibly being TRBD2 (6 bases). Germline V CDR1 and CDR2: SGHNT, YENEEA. The germline V and J ends were trimmed by 0 bases and 4 bases, with 19 bases remaining between them. This CDR3 has 18 amino acids.

This clone appeared a single time. The rearrangement joins TRBV11-2 to TRBJ2-1; TRBD2 matches 13 bases. The CDR3 totals 18 residues. Trimming removed 1 base from V and 4 bases from J; junction bases left unmatched: 7. Germline V gene data show CDR1 as SGHAT and CDR2 as FQNNGV. CDR3 bases: TGTGCCAGCAGCTTAGTCGGGACTAGCGGGGCCGTATACAATGAGCAGTTCTTC. Translating it yields CASSLVGTSGAVYNEQFF.

The rearrangement joins TRBV7-2 to TRBJ2-2; D possibly corresponds to TRBD1 (5 bases). CDR3 length: 13 amino acids. Germline CDR1 and CDR2: SGHTA and FQGNSA. V was clipped by 4 bases and J by 7 bases, with 10 bases between them. CDR3 bases: TGTGCCAGCAGCTGGAGTCAGGGCGGGGAGCTGTTTTTT. Its translation is CASSWSQGGELFF.

This chain uses TRBV24-1 with TRBJ2-2; D unresolved. V was pared by 1 base and J by 5 bases, with 10 bases between. CDR1 is KGHDR, CDR2 SFDVKD, per germline. This CDR3 has 15 residues. The CDR3 region has the DNA TGTGCCACCAGTGATTTCCTACTGGAGACCGGGGAGCTGTTTTTT. This codes for CATSDFLLETGELFF.

The chain employs TRBV3-1 (or the pseudogene TRBV3-2) and TRBJ1-2; D uncertain. The germline V and J ends were trimmed by 2 bases and 6 bases, with 13 bases remaining between them. The germline V gene has CDR1 LGHDT and CDR2 YNNKEL (reference sequence). The CDR3 loop spans 14 amino acids. The CDR3 sequence: CASSQNSSPNGYTF. The CDR3 region has the DNA TGTGCCAGCAGCCAAAACTCCTCCCCTAATGGCTACACCTTC.

The chain combines TRBV7-3 with TRBJ2-7; perhaps TRBD1 as D (5 bases). V lost 4 bases and J 1 base, leaving 8 bases between the germline ends. The germline V gene encodes CDR1 SGHTA and CDR2 FQGTGA. There are 13 residues in the CDR3. CDR3 in amino acids: CASSSTASYEQYF. The CDR3 nucleotides are TGTGCCAGCAGCTCGACAGCTTCCTACGAGCAGTACTTC.